The clone carrying this T cell receptor beta chain was seen a single time. The data originate from a study of blood T cell repertoires in COVID-19. Study-wide context: Some COVID-19 samples were acute and others convalescent; all came from the United States, Italy and Spain.

Among Cohort 3 donors, those recovered had two negative PCRs, clearance, or symptom resolution. Authors' processing steps: Using reference gene primer amplification, nucleated cell counts were estimated. TCRdb's table, derived via immunoSEQ multiplex PCR, lists solely in-frame clones and lacks some. V and J calls and clone size follow that table, whereas D and trimming were derived from the DNA. The table includes approximately 300,000 clones, around nine tenths detected once. The clonotype originates from a woman younger than 45 who had recovered from COVID-19. Sample: PBMCs or T cells enriched from blood (not recorded which).

This CDR3 reads CASSRANTGELFF. CDR3 coding DNA: TGTGCCAGCAGCCGCGCGAACACCGGGGAGCTGTTTTTT. The genes are TRBV7-3 and TRBJ2-2; D is uncertain. Trimming removed 5 bases at V and 0 bases at J, with 4 bases between. This CDR3 comprises 13 residues. CDR1 and CDR2 from the germline V gene are SGHTA and FQGTGA.